This is a list of T cell receptor beta chains from one sample in a study of blood T cell repertoires in COVID-19. Data came from immunoSEQ multiplex PCR; TCRdb stores just in-frame clones and leaves some out. This table has fewer than 200,000 clones, around 88% appearing once. The sequenced sample was PBMCs or T cells enriched from blood (not recorded which). These receptors were obtained from a woman between 45 and 65 years old in a cohort exposed to, infected with or recovered from COVID-19 (not recorded which). Each CDR3 is given with its conserved first and last residue. Fields, in order: D gene, V gene, clone size, J gene, CDR3 protein, CDR3 DNA. The D gene is left open where the match is weak. Rows may omit the clone size; those that give it use once, few, many or a size class.

D: TRBD1
V: TRBV30
size: -
J: TRBJ1-2
CDR3: CAFDPSGQLYGYTF
DNA: TGTGCCTTTGACCCTTCGGGACAGCTCTATGGCTACACCTTC

D: -
V: TRBV5-1
size: -
J: TRBJ2-2
CDR3: CASSNAGSGELFF
DNA: TGCGCCAGCAGCAACGCAGGGTCCGGGGAGCTGTTTTTT

D: TRBD1
V: TRBV10-3
size: once
J: TRBJ1-4
CDR3: CAISGQGGGEKLFF
DNA: TGTGCCATCAGTGGACAGGGTGGAGGTGAAAAACTGTTTTTT

D: TRBD2
V: TRBV5-8
size: -
J: TRBJ2-5
CDR3: CASSPHGTSVETQYF
DNA: TGTGCCAGCAGCCCGCACGGGACTAGCGTGGAGACCCAGTACTTC

D: TRBD1
V: TRBV11-3
size: -
J: TRBJ2-1
CDR3: CASSPRQTGVVNEQFF
DNA: TGTGCCAGCAGCCCAAGACAGACAGGGGTTGTGAATGAGCAGTTCTTC

D: TRBD2
V: TRBV27
size: -
J: TRBJ2-1
CDR3: CASRVSGHYNEQFF
DNA: TGTGCCAGCAGGGTTAGCGGGCACTACAATGAGCAGTTCTTC

D: TRBD1
V: TRBV27
size: -
J: TRBJ2-6
CDR3: CASSRQGSGANVLTF
DNA: TGTGCCAGCAGTCGACAGGGGTCGGGGGCCAACGTCCTGACTTTC

D: TRBD2
V: TRBV2
size: -
J: TRBJ2-1
CDR3: CASCYGLAGGLSNEQFF
DNA: TGTGCCAGCTGTTATGGACTAGCGGGGGGGCTATCCAATGAGCAGTTCTTC

D: -
V: TRBV10-1
size: -
J: TRBJ1-3
CDR3: CASSDSTEPSGNTIYF
DNA: TGCGCCAGCAGTGACTCGACAGAACCCTCTGGAAACACCATATATTTT

D: TRBD2
V: TRBV7-2
size: -
J: TRBJ2-7
CDR3: CASSPRLAGSYEQYF
DNA: TGTGCCAGCAGCCCGAGACTAGCGGGGTCCTACGAGCAGTACTTC

D: TRBD2
V: TRBV28
size: -
J: TRBJ2-7
CDR3: CASIRRGGLAEQYF
DNA: TGTGCCAGCATCCGTCGCGGGGGGTTGGCCGAGCAGTACTTC

D: -
V: TRBV29-1
size: -
J: TRBJ2-4
CDR3: CSVGLDRGIQYF
DNA: TGCAGCGTGGGGCTAGACCGAGGCATTCAGTACTTC

D: -
V: TRBV2
size: -
J: TRBJ1-1
CDR3: CASSYQGKGTEAFF
DNA: TGTGCCAGCAGCTATCAGGGGAAGGGTACTGAAGCTTTCTTT

D: -
V: TRBV4-2
size: few
J: TRBJ1-6
CDR3: CASRGSTGSNSPLHF
DNA: TGTGCCAGCAGGGGTAGTACAGGGTCTAATTCACCCCTCCACTTT

D: TRBD1
V: TRBV13
size: once
J: TRBJ2-3
CDR3: CASSVTTGGDTQYF
DNA: TGTGCCAGCAGCGTAACGACAGGGGGAGATACGCAGTATTTT

D: -
V: TRBV11-3
size: -
J: TRBJ2-1
CDR3: CASSHSGEQFF
DNA: TGTGCCAGCAGCCATAGCGGCGAGCAGTTCTTC

D: TRBD1
V: TRBV25-1
size: -
J: TRBJ1-2
CDR3: CASRDRGSDGYTF
DNA: TGTGCCAGTAGGGACAGGGGTTCGGATGGCTACACCTTC

D: -
V: TRBV29-1
size: -
J: TRBJ2-5
CDR3: CSVEVQGQETQYF
DNA: TGCAGCGTTGAGGTGCAGGGCCAAGAGACCCAGTACTTC

D: TRBD1
V: TRBV19
size: -
J: TRBJ2-7
CDR3: CASSIFSTGTYEQYF
DNA: TGTGCCAGTAGTATTTTCTCGACAGGGACCTACGAGCAGTACTTC

D: -
V: TRBV28
size: -
J: TRBJ1-1
CDR3: CASIDRTDTEAFF
DNA: TGTGCCAGCATTGATAGGACAGACACTGAAGCTTTCTTT

D: -
V: TRBV28
size: -
J: TRBJ1-1
CDR3: CASSYPAGVAEAFF
DNA: TGTGCCAGCAGCTATCCCGCAGGGGTCGCTGAAGCTTTCTTT

D: TRBD2
V: TRBV3-1/TRBV3-2
size: -
J: TRBJ2-7
CDR3: CASSPLAGTSGMKGMYEQYF
DNA: TGTGCCAGCAGCCCCTTGGCCGGGACTAGCGGGATGAAGGGGATGTACGAGCAGTACTTC

D: TRBD1
V: TRBV19
size: few
J: TRBJ1-4
CDR3: CASSAPTGNNEKLFF
DNA: TGTGCCAGTAGTGCACCGACAGGGAACAATGAAAAACTGTTTTTT

D: -
V: TRBV29-1
size: -
J: TRBJ1-1
CDR3: CSVRSTEAFF
DNA: TGCAGCGTGCGGAGCACTGAAGCTTTCTTT

D: -
V: TRBV18
size: -
J: TRBJ2-7
CDR3: CASSPSPPTGSYEQYF
DNA: TGTGCCAGCTCACCGTCCCCCCCGACAGGATCCTACGAGCAGTACTTC

D: TRBD2
V: TRBV27
size: -
J: TRBJ2-3
CDR3: CASSLSSGAPTDTQYF
DNA: TGTGCCAGCAGTTTATCAAGCGGGGCACCCACAGATACGCAGTATTTT

D: -
V: TRBV4-3
size: once
J: TRBJ2-3
CDR3: CASSHSLPGGGADTQYF
DNA: TGCGCCAGCAGCCACTCCCTACCCGGAGGGGGCGCGGATACGCAGTATTTT

D: -
V: TRBV5-1
size: -
J: TRBJ2-7
CDR3: CASSFWQAASEQYF
DNA: TGCGCCAGCAGCTTTTGGCAGGCAGCCAGCGAGCAGTACTTC

D: -
V: TRBV24-1
size: -
J: TRBJ2-1
CDR3: CATSDSSRLDIGYNEQFF
DNA: TGTGCCACCAGTGATTCTTCCAGGTTGGATATAGGCTACAATGAGCAGTTCTTC

D: -
V: TRBV28
size: -
J: TRBJ1-3
CDR3: CASSLGQGVGNTIYF
DNA: TGTGCCAGCAGTTTAGGGCAGGGTGTAGGAAACACCATATATTTT

D: -
V: TRBV19
size: -
J: TRBJ1-5
CDR3: CASSIGGISNQPQHF
DNA: TGTGCCAGTAGTATAGGAGGGATTAGCAATCAGCCCCAGCATTTT

D: TRBD1
V: TRBV5-5
size: -
J: TRBJ1-5
CDR3: CASSDRDRGIQPQHF
DNA: TGTGCCAGCAGCGACCGGGACAGGGGTATTCAGCCCCAGCATTTT

D: -
V: TRBV19
size: -
J: TRBJ1-1
CDR3: CASSAEPGFAEAFF
DNA: TGTGCCAGTAGTGCCGAGCCGGGATTTGCTGAAGCTTTCTTT